A single sample is the source of the 26 T cell receptor beta chains below, sequenced in a study of CD8 T cells in Susac syndrome (dated by TCRdb to about 2019). Library method: the immunoSEQ multiplex PCR assay. RNA was extracted with the RNeasy kit and roughly 0.45 to 1 ug was reverse transcribed using random hexamers. TCRdb applied fastp at Q25 and MiXCR to the public reads, then kept only in-frame beta chains. Merged by CDR3 protein, the rows form single entries marked with the most common genes and DNA. The sample has about 150,000 distinct CDR3 sequences on record, 90% to 95% of them singletons. The top ten hold around 0.1% of the sample. The sample comprised CD4+ T cells from PBMCs. These receptors came from a human donor with multiple sclerosis.

This chain connects TRBV5-4 to TRBJ1-6, with 8 bases identical to TRBD1. There are 14 residues in the CDR3. CDR1 and CDR2 from the germline V gene are SGHNT and YYREEE (reference sequence). Trimming took 4 bases from V and 10 from J; bases not matched to a gene: 7. CDR3 region: CASSNRGGRSPLHF. CDR3 nucleotides: TGTGCCAGCAGCAACAGGGGGGGGCGATCACCCCTCCACTTT.

CDR3 nucleotide sequence: TGTGCCAGCAGTCGGAGGACGTTGAGCTCCTATAATTCACCCCTCCACTTT. It encodes CASSRRTLSSYNSPLHF. The chain couples TRBV2 to TRBJ1-6; D not resolved. Trimming cost V 5 bases and J 0 bases, with 14 bases left between them. CDR1 is SNHLY, CDR2 FYNNEI, per germline. The CDR3 spans 17 residues.

The chain couples TRBV7-2 to TRBJ2-1; 7 bases are a match to TRBD2. Per the germline V gene, CDR1 is SGHTA and CDR2 is FQGNSA. Germline trimming cut 5 bases from V and 3 bases from J; bases unmatched to any gene: 7. The CDR3 runs 15 residues. In DNA form, the CDR3 reads TGTGCCAGCAGCCCCTCGCTAGCGGACTACAATGAGCAGTTCTTC. Translating gives CASSPSLADYNEQFF.

For the CDR3, the DNA is TGCAGTGCTAGGGCGGGGGGGCCCACAGATACGCAGTATTTT. Its protein product is CSARAGGPTDTQYF. The chain couples TRBV20-1 to TRBJ2-3, with 9 bases aligning to TRBD2. V lost 3 bases to trimming and J lost 2 bases; unmatched junction nucleotides: 3. In germline, CDR1 is DFQATT, CDR2 SNEGSKA (reference sequence). This CDR3 is 14 amino acids long.

The chain recombines TRBV5-6 with TRBJ2-5; 9 nucleotides align to TRBD2. The V gene end was trimmed by 2 bases and the J gene end by 1 base; junction bases not matched to a gene: 12. This CDR3 comprises 18 residues. CDR1 is SGHDT, CDR2 YYEEEE, per germline. CDR3 in amino acids: CASSLSLRRREGQETQYF. The DNA for the CDR3 is TGTGCCAGCAGCTTATCTCTGAGGAGGCGGGAGGGCCAAGAGACCCAGTACTTC.

This clonotype was detected only once. The chain employs TRBV24-1 and TRBJ2-5, with 12 bases lining up with TRBD1. The CDR3 has 15 amino acids. Germline CDR1 and CDR2: KGHDR and SFDVKD. Trimming at V came to 4 bases and at J to 4 bases, leaving 3 bases not matched to a gene. CDR3 sequence reads: CATSEWDRGRETQYF. The DNA of the CDR3 is TGTGCCACCAGTGAGTGGGACAGGGGGCGAGAGACCCAGTACTTC.

The gene calls are TRBV12-3 or TRBV12-4 and TRBJ2-5; D might be TRBD2 (5 bases). The CDR3 contains 13 residues. V was trimmed by 3 bases and J by 5 bases, leaving 10 bases between them. CDR3 DNA sequence: TGTGCCAGCAGTTTTCCCCGAGGGGAGACCCAGTACTTC. This encodes CASSFPRGETQYF.

In DNA form, the CDR3 reads TGTGCCAGCAGCTACACAGAGTCTGGGGCCAACGTCCTGACTTTC. Amino acid sequence: CASSYTESGANVLTF. The V and J genes are TRBV2 and TRBJ2-6, with unresolved D. V gave up 6 bases and J gave up 1 base, with 10 bases separating them. CDR3 size: 15 residues. CDR1 is SNHLY and CDR2 is FYNNEI in the germline V gene.

The J gene is TRBJ1-2, the V gene TRBV20-1, with D tentatively TRBD1 (5 bases). The CDR3 has 11 residues. The germline CDR1 and CDR2 sequences are DFQATT and SNEGSKA (reference sequence). V lost 6 bases and J 5 bases, leaving 10 bases between the germline ends. The CDR3 spells CSAPGTYGYTF. CDR3 DNA: TGCAGTGCCCCTGGGACTTATGGCTACACCTTC.

The chain joins TRBV4-2 to TRBJ2-5, with 9 bases that match TRBD1. Trimming removed 2 bases from V and 5 bases from J; junction bases left unmatched: 12. Per germline, CDR1 LGHNA and CDR2 YNFKEQ. There are 17 residues in the CDR3. CDR3 sequence reads: CASSQKLDRGIAETQYF. The CDR3 nucleotides read TGTGCCAGCAGCCAAAAACTAGACAGGGGGATTGCCGAGACCCAGTACTTC.

Only one count was recorded for this clonotype. The CDR3 protein is CASSRNSGSRDEQYF. CDR3 coding DNA: TGTGCCAGCTCACGAAATAGCGGGAGTAGGGACGAGCAGTACTTC. The chain recombines TRBV18 with TRBJ2-7; 9 positions match TRBD2. The CDR3 loop spans 15 amino acids. CDR1 is KGHSH, CDR2 LQKENI, per germline. The J segment lost 5 bases and the V segment lost 4 bases, leaving 9 bases of the junction unmatched. The variable domain in full, with the rest retrieved from reference TRBV18 and TRBJ2-7, is NAGVMQNPRHLVRRRGQEARLRCSPMKGHSHVYWYRQLPEEGLKFMVYLQKENIIDESGMPKERFSAEFPKEGPSILRIQQVVRGDSAAYFCASSRNSGSRDEQYFGPGTRLTVT.

This sequence joins TRBV24-1 and TRBJ1-5; perhaps TRBD1 as D (5 bases). With 2 bases removed from V and 4 bases from J, the gap between germline ends came to 11 bases. This CDR3 has 15 residues. Looked up from germline, CDR1 is KGHDR and CDR2 is SFDVKD. The CDR3 DNA sequence: TGTGCCACCAGTGATTCTACGCAGGGTAATCAGCCCCAGCATTTT. It specifies CATSDSTQGNQPQHF.

Concerning this clonotype: A read error may account for a junction end that differs from germline. The CDR3 sequence is CASSLRRLGLAGGPVF. In DNA, the CDR3 is TGTGCCAGCAGTTTAAGGCGCCTGGGACTAGCGGGGGGGCCCGTTTTT. The chain has TRBV12-3 or TRBV12-4 and TRBJ2-3; 16 bases agree with TRBD2. CDR3 length: 16 residues.

This rearrangement joins TRBV20-1 to TRBJ2-1; D gene unclear. Germline CDR1 and CDR2: DFQATT and SNEGSKA (reference sequence). The ends were cut back, 3 bases at V and 1 base at J, with 10 bases in the middle. This CDR3 has 14 amino acids. The CDR3: CSASGSASYNEQFF. In nucleotides, the CDR3 is TGCAGTGCTAGTGGTAGTGCTTCCTACAATGAGCAGTTCTTC.

This chain connects TRBV5-1 to TRBJ2-7, with 9 bases identical to TRBD1. This CDR3 has 15 amino acids. V lost 3 bases, J lost 6 bases, and 10 bases stayed unmatched. Germline V gene lookup returns CDR1 SGHRS and CDR2 YFSETQ. CDR3 in amino acids: CASSYPSGTGSEQYF. In DNA, the CDR3 is TGCGCCAGCAGCTACCCAAGCGGGACAGGGAGCGAGCAGTACTTC.

V usage is TRBV3-1 and J usage is TRBJ2-1; possible D gene TRBD2, 6 bases. In germline, CDR1 is LGHDT, CDR2 YNNKEL (reference sequence). Trimming stripped 2 bases from V and 9 bases from J, with 17 bases between. This CDR3 region has 15 residues. The CDR3 is CASSQTRGSGGEQFF. CDR3 DNA: TGTGCCAGCAGCCAAACCCGGGGGAGTGGGGGTGAGCAGTTCTTC.

This sequence joins TRBV28 and TRBJ1-2; TRBD1 might be the D (6 bases). Per the germline V gene, CDR1 is MDHEN and CDR2 is SYDVKM. The V end was cut by 6 bases, the J end by 4 bases, with 15 bases between. CDR3 length: 14 amino acids. The CDR3 sequence is CASSPGRGLYGYTF. As DNA, the CDR3 is TGTGCCAGCAGCCCCGGGCGGGGGCTCTATGGCTACACCTTC.

This chain links TRBV5-1 with TRBJ2-2; the D is unclear. The CDR3 is 14 residues long. Germline V gene lookup returns CDR1 SGHRS and CDR2 YFSETQ. Trimming took off 4 bases at V and 4 bases at J, with 11 bases between the two ends. The CDR3 loop is CASSPPAPTGELFF. CDR3 in DNA: TGCGCCAGCAGCCCCCCGGCACCCACCGGGGAGCTGTTTTTT.

The V and J genes are TRBV29-1 and TRBJ1-2; D unresolved. Germline V gives CDR1 SQVTM, CDR2 ANQGSEA. V was shortened by 2 bases and J by 4 bases, with 8 bases between the two germline ends. The CDR3 length is 12 residues. This chain's CDR3 is CSVESQAYGYTF. CDR3 DNA: TGCAGCGTTGAATCGCAGGCCTATGGCTACACCTTC.

The rearrangement links TRBV20-1 to TRBJ1-1; perhaps TRBD1 as D (5 bases). Germline CDR1 and CDR2: DFQATT and SNEGSKA (reference sequence). The CDR3 loop spans 12 amino acids. Deletions cut 5 bases from V and 1 base from J, with 8 bases between. As DNA, the CDR3 is TGCAGTGCTCGACAGCCGAACACTGAAGCTTTCTTT. This codes for CSARQPNTEAFF.

J is TRBJ2-3 and V is TRBV11-2; TRBD2 agrees at 7 bases. Trimming at V came to 2 bases and at J to 3 bases, leaving 5 bases not matched to a gene. This CDR3 spans 15 amino acids. Germline loops: CDR1 SGHAT, CDR2 FQNNGV. The CDR3 DNA reads as TGTGCCAGCAGCTTACGCGGGAGAGGGACAGATACGCAGTATTTT. Amino acid sequence: CASSLRGRGTDTQYF.

This rearrangement joins TRBV30 to TRBJ1-3; no firm D call. V lost 8 bases and J 0 bases, leaving 11 bases between the germline ends. There are 13 residues in the CDR3. Per germline, CDR1 GTSNPN and CDR2 SVGIG (reference sequence). CDR3 nucleotides: TGTGCCCTTGGCGGGAACTCTGGAAACACCATATATTTT. Residues: CALGGNSGNTIYF.

This CDR3 is CASSQERTMGRGTYEQYF. CDR3 sequence (DNA): TGCGCCAGCAGCCAAGAAAGAACTATGGGCAGGGGGACCTACGAGCAGTACTTC. The chain recombines TRBV4-1 with TRBJ2-7; TRBD1 matches at 7 bases. The V gene end was trimmed by 0 bases and the J gene end by 2 bases; junction bases not matched to a gene: 13. The CDR3 totals 18 residues. Per the germline V gene, CDR1 is MGHRA and CDR2 is YSYEKL.

The V gene is TRBV10-3, the J gene TRBJ1-4, with D possibly matching TRBD1 (6 bases). The germline gives CDR1 ENHRY, CDR2 SYGVKD. V gave up 8 bases and J gave up 8 bases, with 9 bases separating them. This CDR3 is 11 amino acids long. Written as DNA, the CDR3 is TGTGCCATCGGGGGCGTAGAAAAACTGTTTTTT. Translated: CAIGGVEKLFF.

The genes are TRBV12-3 or TRBV12-4 and TRBJ1-2, with a possible D match to TRBD1 (5 bases). Trimming shortened V by 1 base and J by 6 bases, and 18 bases separated the two germline ends. There are 16 residues in the CDR3. The CDR3 here is CASSLDPTGIQDGYTF. The CDR3 coding sequence is TGTGCCAGCAGTTTAGACCCTACAGGAATCCAGGATGGCTACACCTTC.

In this sample, this clonotype turned up a few times. The chain couples TRBV29-1 to TRBJ2-3, with 7 bases matching TRBD1. The CDR3 is 13 amino acids. Trimming at V came to 6 bases and at J to 1 base, leaving 4 bases not matched to a gene. Germline-derived CDR1 and CDR2 are SQVTM and ANQGSEA. The DNA for the CDR3 is TGCAGCGTCGGACAGGTCGGCACAGATACGCAGTATTTT. Translated: CSVGQVGTDTQYF.